What follows are 24 T cell receptor beta chains derived from one specimen sequenced in a study of PD-1 blockade in classical Hodgkin lymphoma. All patients relapsed after autologous stem cell transplantation, and brentuximab vedotin exposure varied. Only in-frame clones appear in the TCRdb table, and some are missing; sequencing was by immunoSEQ multiplex PCR. The sample has around 7,500 clones, approximately 77% seen once. The source was peripheral blood mononuclear cells (PBMCs), collected before the second cycle of nivolumab. The source is a human donor with classical Hodgkin lymphoma.

This clone was counted a single time. The rearrangement uses TRBV21-1 and TRBJ2-3; the DNA was not compared with TRBD2, the D call given in the table. TRBV21-1 is noted as a pseudogene. CDR3 size: 19 residues. CDR3 in DNA: TGTGCCAGCAGCCGCCCCCTCGCGCAAGGGCTAGCGGTGATCGATACGCAGTATTTT. It specifies CASSRPLAQGLAVIDTQYF.

V gene TRBV27 combines with J gene TRBJ1-5; possible D gene TRBD1, 5 bases. Germline V gives CDR1 MNHEY, CDR2 SMNVEV (reference sequence). Deletions cut 8 bases from V and 6 bases from J, with 20 bases between. The CDR3 is 15 residues long. The CDR3 sequence: CASRWTGGKSQPQHF. The CDR3 DNA sequence: TGTGCCAGCCGCTGGACTGGGGGTAAGAGTCAGCCCCAGCATTTT.

This clone was seen a few times. The gene calls are TRBV5-6 and TRBJ1-3; D remains unclear. Germline values: CDR1 SGHDT, CDR2 YYEEEE. Trimming removed 1 base from V and 4 bases from J, with 6 bases in between. This CDR3 comprises 13 residues. As DNA, the CDR3 is TGTGCCAGCAGCTTGTGGGAGGGAAACACCATATATTTT. It yields the protein CASSLWEGNTIYF.

The chain employs TRBV14 and TRBJ2-1, with 7 bases lining up with TRBD1. Trimming at V came to 3 bases and at J to 6 bases, leaving 5 bases not matched to a gene. Germline V gives CDR1 SGHDN, CDR2 FVKESK. This CDR3 is 14 amino acids long. The CDR3 DNA follows: TGTGCCAGCAGCCAGAGGGACAGATTCAATGAGCAGTTCTTC. Its protein product is CASSQRDRFNEQFF.

The chain carries TRBV4-1 and TRBJ2-3, with D tentatively TRBD2 (6 bases). V gave up 2 bases and J gave up 2 bases, with 11 bases separating them. The length of the CDR3 is 15 residues. Germline values: CDR1 MGHRA, CDR2 YSYEKL. The CDR3 is CASSQYWDFTDTQYF. CDR3 in DNA: TGCGCCAGCAGCCAATATTGGGACTTCACAGATACGCAGTATTTT.

V usage is TRBV10-3 and J usage is TRBJ2-7; TRBD1 matches at 10 bases. V lost 3 bases, J lost 2 bases, and 1 base stayed unmatched. The CDR3 is 14 residues long. The germline CDR1 and CDR2 sequences are ENHRY and SYGVKD. CDR3 coding DNA: TGTGCCATCAGTGACGGGACAGGGGCCTACGAGCAGTACTTC. Amino acid sequence: CAISDGTGAYEQYF.

This rearrangement joins TRBV2 to TRBJ1-3; no clear D. The CDR3 runs to 14 residues. Trimming shortened V by 6 bases and J by 4 bases, and 13 bases separated the two germline ends. Looked up from germline, CDR1 is SNHLY and CDR2 is FYNNEI. The CDR3: CASRDRFQGNTIYF. For the CDR3, the DNA is TGTGCCAGCAGGGATCGGTTTCAAGGAAACACCATATATTTT.

The chain links TRBV27 to TRBJ2-1; 14 nucleotides match TRBD2. The CDR3 consists of 15 residues. J was trimmed by 8 bases and V by 2 bases; bases with no gene match: 2. Germline assignment: CDR1 MNHEY and CDR2 SMNVEV (reference sequence). Here the CDR3 DNA reads TGTGCCAGCAGTTTAAGACTAGCGGGAGGGGATGAGCAGTTCTTC. Its translation is CASSLRLAGGDEQFF.

The table lists this clone with a few counts. The J gene is TRBJ1-1, the V gene TRBV4-3; weak D call: TRBD1 (5 bases). Trimming left V 4 bases short and J 3 bases short, with 9 bases between. In germline, CDR1 is LGHNA, CDR2 YSLEER. CDR3 length: 13 residues. Written as DNA, the CDR3 is TGCGCCAGCAGCCGAGTCAGGGACACTGAAGCTTTCTTT. It specifies CASSRVRDTEAFF.

Here the CDR3 reads CASSLGPTYEQYF. The CDR3 coding sequence is TGTGCCAGCAGTTTGGGCCCAACCTACGAGCAGTACTTC. The chain links TRBV6-5 to TRBJ2-7; D remains unclear. The CDR3 has 13 amino acids. V lost 4 bases, J lost 2 bases, and 9 bases lay in between. Germline V lookup: CDR1 MNHEY, CDR2 SVGAGI.

This sequence joins TRBV28 and TRBJ1-4; no clear D. The CDR3 has 16 amino acids. Germline CDR1 is MDHEN and CDR2 is SYDVKM. V shed 5 bases and J shed 3 bases, with 16 bases lying between them. Written as DNA, the CDR3 is TGTGCCAGCAGTCCTAACCCAGCCCTCCCTAATGAAAAACTGTTTTTT. It codes for CASSPNPALPNEKLFF.

V usage is TRBV6-6 and J usage is TRBJ1-1; unclear D gene. CDR1 and CDR2 (germline): MNHNY, SVGAGI (reference sequence). The CDR3 is 13 residues long. V was pared by 0 bases and J by 0 bases, with 2 bases between. CDR3 coding DNA: TGTGCCAGCAGTTACTCTATGAACACTGAAGCTTTCTTT. Its protein product is CASSYSMNTEAFF.

The chain recombines TRBV4-3 with TRBJ2-1; 12 nucleotides align to TRBD2. V lost 0 bases to trimming and J lost 6 bases; unmatched junction nucleotides: 6. Germline loops: CDR1 LGHNA, CDR2 YSLEER. CDR3 length: 17 amino acids. This CDR3 is CASSQDDLAGGPNEQFF. For the CDR3, the DNA is TGCGCCAGCAGCCAAGATGATCTAGCGGGGGGGCCCAATGAGCAGTTCTTC.

The sample holds a few counts of this clone. CDR3 sequence: CSVDPSGRAEGEQFF. The DNA of the CDR3 is TGCAGCGTTGACCCTAGCGGGAGGGCCGAGGGTGAGCAGTTCTTC. The chain carries TRBV29-1 and TRBJ2-1; 12 bases are a match to TRBD2. Trimming took 3 bases from V and 9 from J; bases not matched to a gene: 9. This CDR3 comprises 15 residues. Germline CDR1 is SQVTM and CDR2 is ANQGSEA.

The chain has TRBV10-3 and TRBJ2-3, with a tentative D call TRBD1 (5 bases). Trimming left V 4 bases short and J 2 bases short, with 10 bases between. The CDR3 contains 14 residues. Looked up from germline, CDR1 is ENHRY and CDR2 is SYGVKD. CDR3: CAISGTIFTDTQYF. The CDR3 DNA reads as TGTGCCATCAGTGGGACAATTTTCACAGATACGCAGTATTTT.

The chain couples TRBV9 to TRBJ1-2; TRBD1 might be the D (5 bases). V was trimmed by 3 bases and J by 6 bases, leaving 30 bases between them. Per the germline V gene, CDR1 is SGDLS and CDR2 is YYNGEE. The CDR3 is 19 residues long. In nucleotides, the CDR3 is TGTGCCAGCAGCGAGTTTGGTTCGGGGGTAGAAGAAGTGGAAGATGGCTACACCTTC. Translating gives CASSEFGSGVEEVEDGYTF.

The chain is built from TRBV6-1 and TRBJ1-2; TRBD1 matches 8 bases. The V and J ends lost 2 bases and 4 bases, in that order; junction bases with no gene match: 6. From germline, CDR1 is MNHNS and CDR2 SASEGT. The CDR3 extends over 15 amino acids. CDR3 in amino acids: CASSEITGGGYGYTF. CDR3 coding DNA: TGTGCCAGCAGTGAAATAACAGGGGGGGGCTATGGCTACACCTTC.

J is TRBJ2-3 and V is TRBV4-1, with D unclear. Trimming pared 0 bases from V and 3 bases from J, leaving 16 bases between. The germline CDR1 and CDR2 sequences are MGHRA and YSYEKL. The CDR3 is made up of 17 amino acids. The CDR3 sequence: CASSQDWERKTTDTQYF. The CDR3 DNA reads as TGCGCCAGCAGCCAAGATTGGGAACGGAAGACGACAGATACGCAGTATTTT.

The rearrangement uses TRBV9 and TRBJ2-1; TRBD2 matches at 10 bases. With 0 bases clipped from V and 1 base from J, the junction kept 10 bases outside the gene matches. CDR1 SGDLS and CDR2 YYNGEE come from the germline V gene. The CDR3 covers 19 residues. The chain's CDR3 is CASSVGSLAGVGSYNEQFF. CDR3 bases: TGTGCCAGCAGCGTAGGTTCGCTAGCGGGAGTAGGGTCCTACAATGAGCAGTTCTTC.

The CDR3 protein is CASSRGGSGYEQYF. CDR3 DNA: TGTGCCAGCAGCCGAGGGGGTAGCGGCTACGAGCAGTACTTC. The J gene is TRBJ2-7, the V gene TRBV13; tentatively, D is TRBD1 or TRBD2 (6 bases each). This CDR3 spans 14 amino acids. Germline lookup yields CDR1 PRHDT and CDR2 FYEKMQ (reference sequence). Trimming took 5 bases from V and 3 from J, leaving 14 bases between them.

The V call is TRBV30, the J call TRBJ1-2; TRBD1 is a possible D gene (6 bases). V was cut by 2 bases and J by 2 bases, with 9 bases left in between. CDR3 length: 13 amino acids. Germline-derived CDR1 and CDR2 are GTSNPN and SVGIG (reference sequence). The CDR3 sequence: CAWSHQGNYGYTF. CDR3 nucleotide sequence: TGTGCCTGGAGTCACCAGGGGAACTATGGCTACACCTTC.

This clone was recorded once. The CDR3 is CASSNYKDGAQYF. Here the CDR3 DNA reads TGTGCCAGCAGTAACTACAAGGATGGGGCCCAGTACTTC. V and J are TRBV6-1 and TRBJ2-5; D call uncertain. CDR3 size: 13 residues. The germline CDR1 and CDR2 sequences are MNHNS and SASEGT. V was trimmed by 5 bases and J by 9 bases, leaving 16 bases between them.

V and J are TRBV7-9 and TRBJ2-2, with a weak D call TRBD2 (5 bases). CDR1 is SEHNR and CDR2 is FQNEAQ in the germline V gene (reference sequence). The CDR3 sequence is 17 residues long. The V end was cut by 2 bases, the J end by 0 bases, with 13 bases between. Here the CDR3 reads CASSLTSLGPNTGELFF. CDR3 in DNA: TGTGCCAGCAGCTTAACCTCACTAGGTCCGAACACCGGGGAGCTGTTTTTT.

V usage is TRBV27 and J usage is TRBJ2-3; the D gene is possibly TRBD2 (7 bases). Germline loops: CDR1 MNHEY, CDR2 SMNVEV (reference sequence). The ends were cut back, 5 bases at V and 0 bases at J, with 15 bases in the middle. CDR3 length: 16 residues. The CDR3 DNA follows: TGTGCCAGCAGTCCAGGCGGGGGCCCTAGCACAGATACGCAGTATTTT. It is translated as CASSPGGGPSTDTQYF.